Below, 13 T cell receptor beta chains from the same sample are listed, as sequenced in a study of cytomegalovirus exposure and HLA in healthy donors. Researchers ran the PCR with 60 Vbeta and 13 Jbeta primers. Using immunoSEQ multiplex PCR, the repertoire was profiled, and TCRdb retains in-frame clones only, with some absent. The repertoire has about 180,000 clones, around 80% of them found once; the top ten carry more than 1.4%. Material: PBMCs. These receptor sequences come from a young man in good health and CMV-seronegative.

The rearrangement links TRBV11-2 to TRBJ2-7; D is possibly TRBD1 (6 bases). Trimming took off 5 bases at V and 5 bases at J, with 16 bases between the two ends. The length of the CDR3 is 14 residues. CDR1 SGHAT and CDR2 FQNNGV come from the germline V gene. CDR3 sequence: CASSPAHRVNEQYF. The CDR3 DNA is TGTGCCAGCAGCCCGGCCCACAGGGTCAACGAGCAGTACTTC.

This chain links TRBV27 with TRBJ2-7; TRBD1 matches at 7 bases. Germline trimming cut 4 bases from V and 5 bases from J; bases unmatched to any gene: 5. CDR3 size: 13 residues. Germline assignment: CDR1 MNHEY and CDR2 SMNVEV (reference sequence). The chain's CDR3 is CASSSTGVHEQYF. For the CDR3, the DNA is TGTGCCAGCAGTTCTACAGGGGTTCACGAGCAGTACTTC.

The genes are TRBV7-3 and TRBJ1-1; TRBD1 aligns across 8 bases. CDR1 is SGHTA, CDR2 FQGTGA, per germline. V lost 5 bases and J lost 3; bases outside the gene matches: 2. The CDR3 is made up of 13 amino acids. Written as DNA, the CDR3 is TGTGCCAGCAGCGACAGGGGCGACACTGAAGCTTTCTTT. Translated: CASSDRGDTEAFF.

The genes are TRBV27 and TRBJ1-5, with TRBD1 identical over 10 bases. The CDR3 covers 16 residues. The germline gives CDR1 MNHEY, CDR2 SMNVEV (reference sequence). V dropped 0 bases and J dropped 4; count of bases not matched to a gene: 3. In nucleotides, the CDR3 is TGTGCCAGCAGTTTATCCCGACAGGGGGCGAATCAGCCCCAGCATTTT. Its protein is CASSLSRQGANQPQHF.

V is TRBV6-6 and J is TRBJ1-6; 7 positions agree with TRBD1. The CDR3 covers 14 residues. CDR1 is MNHNY, CDR2 SVGAGI, per germline (reference sequence). Germline trimming cut 6 bases from V and 4 bases from J; bases unmatched to any gene: 3. The CDR3 here is CASSKQGYNSPLHF. CDR3 nucleotides: TGTGCCAGCAGCAAACAGGGGTATAATTCACCCCTCCACTTT.

The rearrangement joins TRBV7-2 to TRBJ1-5, with 9 bases matching TRBD1. Losses at the gene ends were 5 bases for V and 6 bases for J; bases not matched to a gene: 5. This CDR3 is 14 amino acids long. CDR1 and CDR2 (germline): SGHTA, FQGNSA. The CDR3 bases are TGTGCCAGCAGCCTACAGGGGGCGACTCAGCCCCAGCATTTT. Translated: CASSLQGATQPQHF.

This clone was recorded once. Other DNA sequences from this sample encode an identical CDR3 as well. The gene calls are TRBV6-5 and TRBJ1-1; 8 nucleotides match TRBD1. This CDR3 is 16 amino acids long. Germline trimming cut 1 base from V and 1 base from J; bases unmatched to any gene: 5. Per germline, CDR1 MNHEY and CDR2 SVGAGI. The CDR3 sequence is CASSYLAGGRNTEAFF. The CDR3 DNA follows: TGTGCCAGCAGTTACTTGGCAGGGGGCAGGAACACTGAAGCTTTCTTT.

The V call is TRBV7-2, the J call TRBJ2-1, with 8 bases identical to TRBD2. Germline CDR1 and CDR2: SGHTA and FQGNSA. The CDR3 extends over 16 amino acids. The J segment lost 1 base and the V segment lost 1 base, leaving 3 bases of the junction unmatched. The CDR3 here is CASSLVAGSSYNEQFF. CDR3 in DNA: TGTGCCAGCAGCTTAGTAGCGGGGAGTTCCTACAATGAGCAGTTCTTC.

Note on this clone: Relative to the germline gene, one junction end is altered; a read error may explain this. The gene calls are TRBV7-7 and TRBJ2-5; D is perhaps TRBD1 (5 bases). Judging by the DNA end, TRBJ2-7 fits better; the J call may be wrong. The germline V gene has CDR1 SSHAT and CDR2 FNYEAQ (reference sequence). The CDR3 contains 15 residues. CDR3: CASSARGHLIYEQYF. As DNA, the CDR3 is TGTGCTAGCAGCGCCAGAGGACACTTGATCTACGAGCAGTACTTC.

The DNA of the CDR3 is TGCGCCAGCAGCCAAGATCCCAGGGGCGGCGGGGAGCTGTTTTTT. Translation gives CASSQDPRGGGELFF. This rearrangement joins TRBV4-3 to TRBJ2-2, with D perhaps matching TRBD1 (6 bases). Germline V gene lookup returns CDR1 LGHNA and CDR2 YSLEER. The V and J ends lost 0 bases and 7 bases respectively, with 12 bases between them. The CDR3 consists of 15 residues.

The chain combines TRBV4-3 with TRBJ2-1; TRBD1 matches at 8 bases. Germline V gene data show CDR1 as LGHNA and CDR2 as YSLEER. Losses at the gene ends were 5 bases for V and 16 bases for J; bases not matched to a gene: 19. The length of the CDR3 is 15 residues. CDR3 in amino acids: CASSNGRPKDRVKFF. In nucleotides, the CDR3 is TGCGCCAGCAGCAACGGGCGCCCGAAGGACAGGGTTAAATTCTTC.

CDR3 protein: CAWSGGGKEETQYF. CDR3 nucleotide sequence: TGTGCCTGGAGTGGGGGAGGGAAGGAAGAGACCCAGTACTTC. V is TRBV30 and J is TRBJ2-5, with 7 bases lining up with TRBD2. The CDR3 is 14 residues long. With 1 base clipped from V and 3 bases from J, the junction kept 5 bases outside the gene matches. Germline lookup yields CDR1 GTSNPN and CDR2 SVGIG (reference sequence).

This clone was seen only a few times. The chain has TRBV27 and TRBJ2-7, with unresolved D. Germline-derived CDR1 and CDR2 are MNHEY and SMNVEV (reference sequence). The CDR3 runs to 15 residues. V gave up 0 bases and J gave up 0 bases, with 9 bases separating them. In DNA, the CDR3 is TGTGCCAGCAGTTTATCGGGCAAGTCCTCCTACGAGCAGTACTTC. It translates to CASSLSGKSSYEQYF.